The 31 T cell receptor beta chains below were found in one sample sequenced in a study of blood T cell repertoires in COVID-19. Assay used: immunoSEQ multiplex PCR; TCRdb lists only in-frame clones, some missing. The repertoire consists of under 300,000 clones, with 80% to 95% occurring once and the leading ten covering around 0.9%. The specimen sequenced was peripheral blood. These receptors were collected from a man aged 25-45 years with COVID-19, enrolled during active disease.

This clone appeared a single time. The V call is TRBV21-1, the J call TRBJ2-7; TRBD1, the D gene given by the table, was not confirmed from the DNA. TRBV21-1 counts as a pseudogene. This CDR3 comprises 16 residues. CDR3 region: CASILGARVNSYEQYF. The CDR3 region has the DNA TGTGCCAGCATCTTAGGGGCCCGGGTTAACTCCTACGAGCAGTACTTC.

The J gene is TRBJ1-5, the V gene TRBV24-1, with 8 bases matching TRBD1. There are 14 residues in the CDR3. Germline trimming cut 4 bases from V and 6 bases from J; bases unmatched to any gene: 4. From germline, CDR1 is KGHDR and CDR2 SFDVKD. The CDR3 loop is CATSETGDGQPQHF. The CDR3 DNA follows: TGTGCCACCAGTGAGACAGGGGATGGTCAGCCCCAGCATTTT.

For the CDR3, the DNA is TGTGCCAGTAGGCAGACAGGGGTCGGTTTCAATCAGCCCCAGCATTTT. Protein sequence: CASRQTGVGFNQPQHF. The gene calls are TRBV19 and TRBJ1-5; 8 bases map to TRBD1. V trimming: 6 bases; J trimming: 3 bases; junction bases outside the gene matches: 10. CDR3 size: 16 residues. Germline loops: CDR1 LNHDA, CDR2 SQIVND (reference sequence). Full variable domain (rest looked up from reference TRBV19 and TRBJ1-5): DGGITQSPKYLFRKEGQNVTLSCEQNLNHDAMYWYRQDPGQGLRLIYYSQIVNDFQKGDIAEGYSVSREKKESFPLTVTSAQKNPTAFYLCASRQTGVGFNQPQHFGDGTRLSIL.

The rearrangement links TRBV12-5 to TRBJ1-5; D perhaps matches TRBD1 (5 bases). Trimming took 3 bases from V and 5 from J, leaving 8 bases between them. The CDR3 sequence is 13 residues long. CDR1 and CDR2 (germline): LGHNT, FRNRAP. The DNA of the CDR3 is TGTGCTAGTGGTTTAGACAGTCATCAGCCCCAGCATTTT. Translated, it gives CASGLDSHQPQHF.

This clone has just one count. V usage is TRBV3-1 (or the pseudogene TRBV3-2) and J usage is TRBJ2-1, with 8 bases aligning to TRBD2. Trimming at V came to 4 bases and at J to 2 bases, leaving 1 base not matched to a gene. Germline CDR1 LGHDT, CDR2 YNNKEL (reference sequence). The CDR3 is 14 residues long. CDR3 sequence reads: CASSRRGAYNEQFF. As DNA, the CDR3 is TGTGCCAGCAGCCGGCGGGGGGCCTACAATGAGCAGTTCTTC.

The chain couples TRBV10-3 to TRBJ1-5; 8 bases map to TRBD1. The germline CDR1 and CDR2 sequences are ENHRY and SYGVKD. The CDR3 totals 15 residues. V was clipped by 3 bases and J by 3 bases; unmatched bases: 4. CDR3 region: CAISERTGLNQPQHF. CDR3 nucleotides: TGTGCCATCAGTGAAAGGACAGGGCTCAATCAGCCCCAGCATTTT.

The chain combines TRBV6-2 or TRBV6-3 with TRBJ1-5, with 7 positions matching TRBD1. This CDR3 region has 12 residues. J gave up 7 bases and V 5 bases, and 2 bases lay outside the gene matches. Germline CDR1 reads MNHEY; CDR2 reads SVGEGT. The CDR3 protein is CASSRQGQPQHF. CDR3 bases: TGTGCCAGCAGTAGACAGGGACAGCCCCAGCATTTT.

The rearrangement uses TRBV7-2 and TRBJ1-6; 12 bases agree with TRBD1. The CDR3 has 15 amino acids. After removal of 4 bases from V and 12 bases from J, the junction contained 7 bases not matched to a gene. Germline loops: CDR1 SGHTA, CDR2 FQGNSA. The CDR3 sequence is CASSSGTGGREPLHF. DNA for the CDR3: TGTGCCAGCAGCTCCGGGACAGGGGGCCGTGAACCCCTCCACTTT.

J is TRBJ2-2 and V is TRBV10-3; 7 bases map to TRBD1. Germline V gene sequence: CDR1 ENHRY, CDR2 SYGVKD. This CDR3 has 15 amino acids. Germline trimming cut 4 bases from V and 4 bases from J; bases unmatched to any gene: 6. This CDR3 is CAISVVSGGTGELFF. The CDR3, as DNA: TGTGCCATCAGTGTCGTGTCAGGGGGCACCGGGGAGCTGTTTTTT.

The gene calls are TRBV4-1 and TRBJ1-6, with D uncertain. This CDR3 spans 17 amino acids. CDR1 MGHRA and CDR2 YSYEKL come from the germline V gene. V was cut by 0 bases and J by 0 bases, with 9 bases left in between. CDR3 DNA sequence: TGCGCCAGCAGCCAAGAAGGCGGAAGCTCCTATAATTCACCCCTCCACTTT. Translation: CASSQEGGSSYNSPLHF.

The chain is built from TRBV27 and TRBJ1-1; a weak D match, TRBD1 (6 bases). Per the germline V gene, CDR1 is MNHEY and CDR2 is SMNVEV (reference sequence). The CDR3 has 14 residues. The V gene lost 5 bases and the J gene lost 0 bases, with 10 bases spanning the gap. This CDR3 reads CASSPQGLNTEAFF. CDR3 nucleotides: TGTGCCAGCAGTCCACAGGGATTGAACACTGAAGCTTTCTTT.

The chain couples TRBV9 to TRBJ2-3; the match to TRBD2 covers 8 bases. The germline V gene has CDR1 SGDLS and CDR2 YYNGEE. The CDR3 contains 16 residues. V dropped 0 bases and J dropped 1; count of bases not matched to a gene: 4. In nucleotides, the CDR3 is TGTGCCAGCAGCGTAGTTAACGGGGGGGGCACAGATACGCAGTATTTT. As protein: CASSVVNGGGTDTQYF.

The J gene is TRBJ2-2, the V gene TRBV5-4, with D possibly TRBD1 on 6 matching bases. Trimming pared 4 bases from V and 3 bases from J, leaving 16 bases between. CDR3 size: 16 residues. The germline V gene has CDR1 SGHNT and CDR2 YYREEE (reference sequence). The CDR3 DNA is TGTGCCAGCAGCCCGAGGTCAGGGGTAGACACCGGGGAGCTGTTTTTT. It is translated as CASSPRSGVDTGELFF.

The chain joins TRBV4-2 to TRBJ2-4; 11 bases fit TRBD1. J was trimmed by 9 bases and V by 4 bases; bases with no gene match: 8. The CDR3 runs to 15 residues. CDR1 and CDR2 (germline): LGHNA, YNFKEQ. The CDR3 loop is CASSRSGQGVSIQYF. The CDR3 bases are TGTGCCAGCAGCCGATCGGGACAGGGGGTGAGCATTCAGTACTTC.

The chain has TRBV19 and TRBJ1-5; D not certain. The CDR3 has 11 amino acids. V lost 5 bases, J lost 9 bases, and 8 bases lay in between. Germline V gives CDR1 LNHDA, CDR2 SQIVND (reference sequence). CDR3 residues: CASSGGAPQHF. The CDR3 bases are TGTGCCAGTAGTGGCGGAGCGCCCCAGCATTTT.

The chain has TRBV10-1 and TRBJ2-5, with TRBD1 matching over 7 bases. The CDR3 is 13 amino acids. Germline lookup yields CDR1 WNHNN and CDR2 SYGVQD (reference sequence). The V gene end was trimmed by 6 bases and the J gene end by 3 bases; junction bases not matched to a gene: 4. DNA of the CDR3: TGCGCCAGCAGCTCTACAGGGGAAGAGACCCAGTACTTC. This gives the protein CASSSTGEETQYF.

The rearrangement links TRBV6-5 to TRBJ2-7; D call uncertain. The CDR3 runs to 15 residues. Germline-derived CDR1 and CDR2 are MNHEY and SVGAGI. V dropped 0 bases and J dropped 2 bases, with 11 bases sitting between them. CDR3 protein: CASSYSYRGPYEQYF. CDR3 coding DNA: TGTGCCAGCAGTTACTCTTACCGCGGCCCCTACGAGCAGTACTTC.

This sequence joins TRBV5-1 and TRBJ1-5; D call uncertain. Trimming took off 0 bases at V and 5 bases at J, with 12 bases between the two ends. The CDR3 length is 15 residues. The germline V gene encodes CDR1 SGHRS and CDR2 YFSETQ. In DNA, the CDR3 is TGCGCCAGCAGCTTGGTCGGCGGGGAAGATCAGCCCCAGCATTTT. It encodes CASSLVGGEDQPQHF.

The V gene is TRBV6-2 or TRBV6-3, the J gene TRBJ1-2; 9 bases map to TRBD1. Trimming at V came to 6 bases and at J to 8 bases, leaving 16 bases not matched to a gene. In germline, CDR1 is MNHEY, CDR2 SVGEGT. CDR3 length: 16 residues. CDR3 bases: TGTGCCAGCAGCACCCGGGACAGGGATAACCGGGCGGGCTACACCTTC. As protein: CASSTRDRDNRAGYTF.

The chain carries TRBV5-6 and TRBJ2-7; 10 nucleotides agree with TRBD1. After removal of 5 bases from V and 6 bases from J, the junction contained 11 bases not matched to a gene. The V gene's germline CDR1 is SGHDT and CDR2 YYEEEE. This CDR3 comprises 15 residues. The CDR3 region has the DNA TGTGCCAGCAGGATCCGGGACAGGGGATTAGGCGAGCAGTACTTC. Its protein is CASRIRDRGLGEQYF.

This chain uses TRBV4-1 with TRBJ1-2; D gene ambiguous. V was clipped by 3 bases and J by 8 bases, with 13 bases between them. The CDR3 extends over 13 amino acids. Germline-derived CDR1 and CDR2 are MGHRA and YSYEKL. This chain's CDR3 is CASSHVSGGGYTF. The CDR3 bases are TGCGCCAGCAGCCACGTTTCTGGAGGAGGCTACACCTTC.

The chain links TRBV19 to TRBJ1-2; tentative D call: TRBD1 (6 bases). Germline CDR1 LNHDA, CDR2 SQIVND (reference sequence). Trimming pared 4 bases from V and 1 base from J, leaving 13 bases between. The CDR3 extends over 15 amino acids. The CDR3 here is CASSTYREFNYGYTF. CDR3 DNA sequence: TGTGCCAGTAGTACCTACAGGGAATTTAACTATGGCTACACCTTC.

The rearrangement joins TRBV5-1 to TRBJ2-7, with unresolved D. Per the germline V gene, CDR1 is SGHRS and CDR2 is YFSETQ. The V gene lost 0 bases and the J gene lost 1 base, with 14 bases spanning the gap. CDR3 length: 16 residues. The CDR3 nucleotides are TGCGCCAGCAGCTTGGCCACCACGGGTGATTCCTACGAGCAGTACTTC. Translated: CASSLATTGDSYEQYF.

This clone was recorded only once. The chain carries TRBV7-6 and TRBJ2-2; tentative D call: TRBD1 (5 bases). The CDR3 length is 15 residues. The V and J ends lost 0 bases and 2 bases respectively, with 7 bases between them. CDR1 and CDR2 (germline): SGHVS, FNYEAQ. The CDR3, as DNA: TGTGCCAGCAGCTTAGCCAGGGCTAACACCGGGGAGCTGTTTTTT. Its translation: CASSLARANTGELFF.

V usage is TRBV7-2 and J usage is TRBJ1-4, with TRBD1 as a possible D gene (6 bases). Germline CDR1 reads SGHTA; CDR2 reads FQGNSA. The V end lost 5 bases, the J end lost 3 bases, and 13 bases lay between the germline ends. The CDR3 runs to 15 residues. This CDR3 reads CASSAQGAPNEKLFF. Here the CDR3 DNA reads TGTGCCAGCAGCGCACAGGGAGCCCCTAATGAAAAACTGTTTTTT.

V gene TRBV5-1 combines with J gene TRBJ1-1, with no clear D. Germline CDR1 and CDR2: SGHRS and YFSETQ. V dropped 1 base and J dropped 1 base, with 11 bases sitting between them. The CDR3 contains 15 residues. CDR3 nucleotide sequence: TGCGCCAGCAGCTTGAGCTGGCGGGGGAACACTGAAGCTTTCTTT. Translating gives CASSLSWRGNTEAFF.

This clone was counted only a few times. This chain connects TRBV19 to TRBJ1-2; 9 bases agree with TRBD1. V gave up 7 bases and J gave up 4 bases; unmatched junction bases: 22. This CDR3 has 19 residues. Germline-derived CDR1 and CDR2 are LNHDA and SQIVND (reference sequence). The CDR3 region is CASTNSPGTGIVSGYGYTF. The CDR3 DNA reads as TGTGCCAGTACAAATAGTCCCGGGACAGGGATAGTTAGTGGCTATGGCTACACCTTC.

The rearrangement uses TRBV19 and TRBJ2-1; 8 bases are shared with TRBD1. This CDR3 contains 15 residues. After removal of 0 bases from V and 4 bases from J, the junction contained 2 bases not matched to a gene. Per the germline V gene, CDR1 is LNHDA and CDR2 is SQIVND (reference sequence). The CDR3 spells CASSIEGQAYNEQFF. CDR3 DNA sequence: TGTGCCAGTAGTATAGAGGGACAGGCATACAATGAGCAGTTCTTC.

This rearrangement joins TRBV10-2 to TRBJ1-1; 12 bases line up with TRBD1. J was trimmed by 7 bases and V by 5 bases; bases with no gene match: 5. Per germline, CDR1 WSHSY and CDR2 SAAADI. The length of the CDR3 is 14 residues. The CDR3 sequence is CASSRGQGANEAFF. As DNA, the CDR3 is TGCGCCAGCAGTAGGGGACAGGGGGCTAATGAAGCTTTCTTT.

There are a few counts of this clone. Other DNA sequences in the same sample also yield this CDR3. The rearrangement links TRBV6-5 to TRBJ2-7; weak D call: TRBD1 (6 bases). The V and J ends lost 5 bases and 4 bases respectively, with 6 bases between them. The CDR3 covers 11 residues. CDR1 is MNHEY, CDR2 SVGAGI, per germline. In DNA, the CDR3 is TGTGCCAGCAGTACAGGGTACGAGCAGTACTTC. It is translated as CASSTGYEQYF.

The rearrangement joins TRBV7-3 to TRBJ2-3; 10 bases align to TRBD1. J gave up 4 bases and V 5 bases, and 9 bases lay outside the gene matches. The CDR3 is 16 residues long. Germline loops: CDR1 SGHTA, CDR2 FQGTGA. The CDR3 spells CASSLMGQGNSDTQYF. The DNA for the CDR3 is TGTGCCAGCAGCCTGATGGGACAGGGGAACTCAGATACGCAGTATTTT.